A single sample gave rise to the 10 T cell receptor beta chains below, sequenced in a study of T cell repertoires in ileal Crohn's disease. Time point: inflamed ileum from the surgical specimen. TCRdb's table, derived via immunoSEQ multiplex PCR, lists solely in-frame clones and lacks some. The sample comprises 8,000 or so clones, 85% of which are singletons, and approximately 11% rests with the top ten. Sequences were obtained from ileal tissue. The source of these receptors is an adult with Crohn's disease.

The table lists this clone with a count of one. This rearrangement joins TRBV2 to TRBJ2-1, with 8 bases matching TRBD1. The CDR3 extends over 13 amino acids. V lost 6 bases and J lost 7; bases outside the gene matches: 5. Germline CDR1 and CDR2: SNHLY and FYNNEI. The CDR3 DNA follows: TGTGCCAGCAGCCGACAGGGGATGAATGAGCAGTTCTTC. This translates into CASSRQGMNEQFF.

This clone showed up just a few times. The chain has TRBV27 and TRBJ2-2; the D is unclear. CDR1 and CDR2 from the germline V gene are MNHEY and SMNVEV (reference sequence). Trimming removed 4 bases from V and 0 bases from J, with 9 bases in between. The CDR3 has 15 amino acids. The CDR3 DNA is TGTGCCAGCAGTTGTTGGTCGTCGAACACCGGGGAGCTGTTTTTT. Its protein product is CASSCWSSNTGELFF.

The chain links TRBV5-1 to TRBJ2-7; TRBD1 matches 7 bases. The V gene end was trimmed by 4 bases and the J gene end by 1 base; junction bases not matched to a gene: 8. This CDR3 has 15 amino acids. Per the germline V gene, CDR1 is SGHRS and CDR2 is YFSETQ. CDR3 amino acids: CASSPTTGQSYEQYF. DNA of the CDR3: TGCGCCAGCAGCCCGACGACAGGGCAGTCCTACGAGCAGTACTTC. The full variable domain, completed using reference TRBV5-1 and TRBJ2-7, is KAGVTQTPRYLIKTRGQQVTLSCSPISGHRSVSWYQQTPGQGLQFLFEYFSETQRNKGNFPGRFSGRQFSNSRSEMNVSTLELGDSALYLCASSPTTGQSYEQYFGPGTRLTVT.

J is TRBJ2-1 and V is TRBV10-1; TRBD2 matches at 7 bases. V shed 2 bases, J shed 2 bases, and the junction held 12 bases outside the gene matches. The germline V gene has CDR1 WNHNN and CDR2 SYGVQD (reference sequence). The CDR3 runs to 18 residues. Here the CDR3 reads CASSEKRDSSGAYNEQFF. The DNA of the CDR3 is TGCGCCAGCAGTGAGAAGCGGGATTCCTCGGGGGCCTACAATGAGCAGTTCTTC.

The rearrangement links TRBV4-3 to TRBJ2-1; D is unclear. The CDR3 has 12 residues. Trimming took off 0 bases at V and 9 bases at J, with 6 bases between the two ends. Germline V gene sequence: CDR1 LGHNA, CDR2 YSLEER. The CDR3 coding sequence is TGCGCCAGCAGCCAAGATCACGGTGAGCAGTTCTTC. Protein sequence: CASSQDHGEQFF.

The chain is built from TRBV11-2 and TRBJ2-5; 7 nucleotides line up with TRBD1. After removal of 3 bases from V and 2 bases from J, the junction contained 3 bases not matched to a gene. CDR1 is SGHAT, CDR2 FQNNGV, per germline. The CDR3 length is 14 residues. CDR3 nucleotides: TGTGCCAGCAGCTTGTTCAGGGGGCAAGAGACCCAGTACTTC. Residues: CASSLFRGQETQYF.

V usage is TRBV19 and J usage is TRBJ2-2, with D maybe TRBD2 (6 bases). Looked up from germline, CDR1 is LNHDA and CDR2 is SQIVND (reference sequence). The CDR3 is made up of 15 amino acids. Deletions cut 3 bases from V and 3 bases from J, with 11 bases between. For the CDR3, the DNA is TGTGCCAGTAGTATGAGCGGGCCGCACACCGGGGAGCTGTTTTTT. Amino acids: CASSMSGPHTGELFF.

This chain uses TRBV5-1 with TRBJ1-6; D is possibly TRBD1 (6 bases). CDR3 length: 16 amino acids. The germline CDR1 and CDR2 sequences are SGHRS and YFSETQ. The V end lost 2 bases, the J end lost 5 bases, and 14 bases lay between the germline ends. The CDR3 sequence is CASSLQGLANNSPLHF. The CDR3 DNA reads as TGCGCCAGCAGCTTACAGGGCCTTGCTAATAATTCACCCCTCCACTTT.

The rearrangement links TRBV18 to TRBJ1-2; D is perhaps TRBD1 (5 bases). The CDR3 covers 15 residues. In germline, CDR1 is KGHSH, CDR2 LQKENI. With 2 bases removed from V and 8 bases from J, the gap between germline ends came to 18 bases. CDR3 bases: TGTGCCAGCTCACCATCGACAGATGTAACCGGGGGCTACACCTTC. Its translation is CASSPSTDVTGGYTF.

This chain uses TRBV9 with TRBJ2-1; no firm D call. CDR3 length: 13 amino acids. Germline CDR1 SGDLS, CDR2 YYNGEE. The V end lost 0 bases, the J end lost 7 bases, and 8 bases lay between the germline ends. CDR3 protein: CASSVGTRNEQFF. The DNA of the CDR3 is TGTGCCAGCAGCGTAGGAACCCGAAATGAGCAGTTCTTC.